This passage covers 21 T cell receptor beta chains from one sample sequenced in a study of lymphopenia after photon versus proton radiotherapy. Generated by immunoSEQ multiplex PCR, the TCRdb table keeps only in-frame clones and is missing some. The table lists roughly 57,000 clones, around 83% of them singletons. The source material was peripheral blood, sampled from a patient treated with photon-based radiotherapy. These receptors all come from a man aged 45-65 years with gastric cancer.

The chain couples TRBV18 to TRBJ1-2; D remains ambiguous. Germline CDR1 is KGHSH and CDR2 is LQKENI. This CDR3 is built from 13 residues. V was trimmed by 1 base and J by 3 bases, leaving 6 bases between them. The CDR3 region is CASSPQGDYGYTF. The CDR3 region has the DNA TGTGCCAGCTCACCACAGGGAGACTATGGCTACACCTTC.

The chain joins TRBV5-1 to TRBJ2-7; D is perhaps TRBD2 (6 bases). CDR1 is SGHRS, CDR2 YFSETQ, per germline. The CDR3 consists of 13 residues. The germline V and J ends were trimmed by 2 bases and 5 bases, with 11 bases remaining between them. The CDR3 sequence is CASSFTPGDEQYF. In DNA form, the CDR3 reads TGCGCCAGCAGCTTTACCCCGGGGGACGAGCAGTACTTC.

This clone was detected a few times. The J gene is TRBJ1-2, the V gene TRBV28, with D possibly TRBD1 on 5 matching bases. This CDR3 has 14 residues. Trimming pared 2 bases from V and 7 bases from J, leaving 14 bases between. Germline V gene sequence: CDR1 MDHEN, CDR2 SYDVKM. CDR3 bases: TGTGCCAGCAGTTTAGCCGGGGGGGGTGGTGGCTACACCTTC. Translating gives CASSLAGGGGGYTF.

This rearrangement joins TRBV30 to TRBJ2-6, with TRBD1 matching 8 bases. Germline trimming cut 7 bases from V and 3 bases from J; bases unmatched to any gene: 8. The germline CDR1 and CDR2 sequences are GTSNPN and SVGIG (reference sequence). This CDR3 spans 15 amino acids. CDR3 residues: CASRQGSFGANVLTF. In DNA form, the CDR3 reads TGTGCCTCCCGACAGGGGAGCTTTGGGGCCAACGTCCTGACTTTC.

There are a few counts of this clone. The V gene is TRBV28, the J gene TRBJ2-5, with 8 bases matching TRBD2. The V gene end was trimmed by 1 base and the J gene end by 1 base; junction bases not matched to a gene: 5. Germline V gene lookup returns CDR1 MDHEN and CDR2 SYDVKM. This CDR3 has 16 amino acids. The CDR3 DNA reads as TGTGCCAGCAGTTTATTCGGGACTAGGGGCCAAGAGACCCAGTACTTC. Protein: CASSLFGTRGQETQYF.

This chain connects TRBV2 to TRBJ2-4; 7 nucleotides match TRBD1. CDR3 length equals 13 residues. The V segment lost 5 bases and the J segment 8 bases; nucleotides outside the gene matches: 6. Germline assignment: CDR1 SNHLY and CDR2 FYNNEI. CDR3 nucleotides: TGTGCCAGCAGTTTTGACACAGGGGACATTCAGTACTTC. This codes for CASSFDTGDIQYF.

The rearrangement joins TRBV5-5 to TRBJ2-3; D perhaps matches TRBD1 (5 bases). V was cut by 4 bases and J by 5 bases, with 14 bases left in between. Germline-derived CDR1 and CDR2 are SGHKS and YYEKEE (reference sequence). This CDR3 is 14 amino acids long. The chain's CDR3 is CASSPQPTEDTQYF. The CDR3 DNA sequence: TGTGCCAGCAGCCCCCAGCCGACAGAAGATACGCAGTATTTT.

This chain connects TRBV6-1 to TRBJ2-1, with D tentatively TRBD1 or TRBD2 (5 bases each). Germline loops: CDR1 MNHNS, CDR2 SASEGT. CDR3 length: 16 amino acids. With 2 bases removed from V and 4 bases from J, the gap between germline ends came to 15 bases. CDR3 DNA sequence: TGTGCCAGCAGTGAAAAGGAGTCCGAGGGGTACAATGAGCAGTTCTTC. Its protein product is CASSEKESEGYNEQFF.

The rearrangement links TRBV7-8 to TRBJ2-4; a possible D gene is TRBD1 (5 bases). V was trimmed by 5 bases and J by 0 bases, leaving 14 bases between them. The length of the CDR3 is 16 residues. Per germline, CDR1 SGHVS and CDR2 FQNEAQ. CDR3 nucleotide sequence: TGTGCCAGCAGCCTCTTCAGGGTACTAGCCAAAAACATTCAGTACTTC. It codes for CASSLFRVLAKNIQYF.

The V gene is TRBV6-5, the J gene TRBJ2-7, with TRBD1 identical over 7 bases. V shed 5 bases, J shed 7 bases, and the junction held 2 bases outside the gene matches. This CDR3 region has 11 residues. The germline V gene has CDR1 MNHEY and CDR2 SVGAGI. CDR3 region: CASSQQGEQYF. For the CDR3, the DNA is TGTGCCAGCAGTCAACAGGGGGAGCAGTACTTC.

The V and J genes are TRBV5-1 and TRBJ2-7; 12 bases fit TRBD2. The CDR3 is 16 amino acids. The V gene end was trimmed by 4 bases and the J gene end by 5 bases; junction bases not matched to a gene: 10. Looked up from germline, CDR1 is SGHRS and CDR2 is YFSETQ. The CDR3 DNA is TGCGCCAGCAGCCAGAACCGACTAGCGGGAGCCCACGAGCAGTACTTC. Protein: CASSQNRLAGAHEQYF.

This clone has a single count. The chain uses TRBV9 and TRBJ1-5; D is ambiguous. Germline V gives CDR1 SGDLS, CDR2 YYNGEE. The CDR3 is made up of 15 amino acids. V was pared by 0 bases and J by 5 bases, with 12 bases between. The CDR3 nucleotides read TGTGCCAGCAGCGTAGGACCAACAGAAGATCAGCCCCAGCATTTT. This encodes CASSVGPTEDQPQHF.

The rearrangement links TRBV11-2 to TRBJ2-1; 7 nucleotides match TRBD2. Germline V gene sequence: CDR1 SGHAT, CDR2 FQNNGV. The CDR3 spans 15 residues. With 5 bases clipped from V and 8 bases from J, the junction kept 12 bases outside the gene matches. The CDR3 sequence: CASSEFREGKDEQFF. The CDR3 DNA reads as TGTGCCAGCAGCGAATTTAGGGAGGGCAAGGATGAGCAGTTCTTC.

This clone was seen only once. The chain has TRBV10-3 and TRBJ2-3, with 7 nucleotides matching TRBD2. The CDR3 sequence is 13 residues long. The germline V gene encodes CDR1 ENHRY and CDR2 SYGVKD. After removal of 7 bases from V and 6 bases from J, the junction contained 7 bases not matched to a gene. The CDR3 loop reads CAINGGSGDTQYF. CDR3 DNA sequence: TGTGCCATCAACGGCGGGAGCGGGGATACGCAGTATTTT.

The chain joins TRBV28 to TRBJ1-5; D is possibly TRBD1 (6 bases). Trimming took off 6 bases at V and 5 bases at J, with 14 bases between the two ends. CDR1 MDHEN and CDR2 SYDVKM come from the germline V gene. The CDR3 runs 14 residues. DNA of the CDR3: TGTGCCAGCAGCCGAGCGGGGGCAGATCAGCCCCAGCATTTT. Translated: CASSRAGADQPQHF.

The chain couples TRBV21-1 to TRBJ2-1; the table's D call, TRBD2, has no DNA check behind it. TRBV21-1 is assigned pseudogene status. This CDR3 is 20 amino acids long. CDR3 sequence: CASSAAPGLVTGRAYNEQFF. For the CDR3, the DNA is TGTGCCAGCAGCGCCGCACCGGGACTAGTGACGGGTCGGGCCTACAATGAGCAGTTCTTC.

The chain uses TRBV30 and TRBJ2-1; 9 bases match TRBD2. Germline lookup yields CDR1 GTSNPN and CDR2 SVGIG (reference sequence). Losses at the gene ends were 0 bases for V and 1 base for J; bases not matched to a gene: 7. The CDR3 length is 17 residues. This CDR3 reads CAWSVQLAGLSYNEQFF. CDR3 in DNA: TGTGCCTGGAGTGTGCAACTAGCGGGTCTTTCCTACAATGAGCAGTTCTTC.

This clone turned up a few times. The gene calls are TRBV15 and TRBJ1-5; TRBD1 aligns across 7 bases. J gave up 0 bases and V 7 bases, and 3 bases lay outside the gene matches. The CDR3 contains 14 residues. Germline CDR1 and CDR2: LNHNV and YYDKDF (reference sequence). The CDR3 loop is CATKGQLSNQPQHF. Here the CDR3 DNA reads TGTGCCACCAAGGGACAGCTTAGCAATCAGCCCCAGCATTTT.

A single count supports this clone. V usage is TRBV6-5 and J usage is TRBJ2-2, with 10 nucleotides matching TRBD2. The germline V gene has CDR1 MNHEY and CDR2 SVGAGI. The CDR3 loop spans 15 amino acids. V trimming: 6 bases; J trimming: 8 bases; junction bases outside the gene matches: 9. CDR3 coding DNA: TGTGCCAGCAGGCCCACTAGCGGGGTTGGGGGGGAGCTGTTTTTT. Translating gives CASRPTSGVGGELFF.

V and J are TRBV30 and TRBJ1-1; D ambiguous. V was pared by 0 bases and J by 4 bases, with 15 bases between. CDR3 size: 15 residues. Per the germline V gene, CDR1 is GTSNPN and CDR2 is SVGIG (reference sequence). CDR3 coding DNA: TGTGCCTGGAGTGTGAAGATCTATGAGGGCACTGAAGCTTTCTTT. Its translation is CAWSVKIYEGTEAFF. The full variable domain, its missing parts supplied by reference TRBV30 and TRBJ1-1, is SQTIHQWPATLVQPVGSPLSLECTVEGTSNPNLYWYRQAAGRGLQLLFYSVGIGQISSEVPQNLSASRPQDRQFILSSKKLLLSDSGFYLCAWSVKIYEGTEAFFGQGTRLTVV.

CDR3 region: CASSQVIAGVADTQYF. CDR3 DNA sequence: TGCGCCAGCAGCCAAGTTATAGCGGGAGTGGCAGATACGCAGTATTTT. This chain connects TRBV4-1 to TRBJ2-3, with 9 positions matching TRBD2. The J segment lost 4 bases and the V segment lost 1 base, leaving 6 bases of the junction unmatched. Germline values: CDR1 MGHRA, CDR2 YSYEKL. The CDR3 consists of 16 residues.